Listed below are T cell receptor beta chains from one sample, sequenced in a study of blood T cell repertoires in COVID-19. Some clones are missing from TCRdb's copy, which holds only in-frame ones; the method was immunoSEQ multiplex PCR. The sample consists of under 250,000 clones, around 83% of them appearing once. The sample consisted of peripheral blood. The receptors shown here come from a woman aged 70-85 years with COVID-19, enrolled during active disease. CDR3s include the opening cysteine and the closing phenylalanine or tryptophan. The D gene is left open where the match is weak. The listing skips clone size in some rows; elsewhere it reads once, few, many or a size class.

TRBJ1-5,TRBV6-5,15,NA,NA,CASSREGQSRQPQHF,TGTGCCAGCAGCCGTGAGGGTCAGAGCAGGCAGCCCCAGCATTTT
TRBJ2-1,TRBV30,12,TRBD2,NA,CASAGAWNEQFF,TGTGCCTCAGCGGGAGCTTGGAATGAGCAGTTCTTC
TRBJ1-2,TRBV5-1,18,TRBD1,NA,CASSLLGLTGGSNYGYTF,TGCGCCAGCAGCTTGTTGGGATTGACAGGGGGGTCTAACTATGGCTACACCTTC
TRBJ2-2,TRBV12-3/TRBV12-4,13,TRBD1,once,CASSLAGQGELFF,TGTGCCAGCAGTTTAGCGGGACAGGGAGAGCTGTTTTTT
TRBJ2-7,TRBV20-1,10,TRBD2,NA,CSARGTSSHF,TGCAGTGCTAGAGGGACTAGCTCACACTTC
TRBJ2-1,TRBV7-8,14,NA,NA,CASSQLVGANEQFF,TGTGCCAGCAGCCAATTGGTGGGGGCCAATGAGCAGTTCTTC
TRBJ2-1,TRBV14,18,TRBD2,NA,CASSRDGVGAGIGNEQFF,TGTGCCAGCAGCCGAGACGGGGTGGGAGCGGGAATTGGGAATGAGCAGTTCTTC
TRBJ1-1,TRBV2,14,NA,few,CASSEGRKNTEAFF,TGTGCCAGCAGTGAGGGGCGAAAGAACACTGAAGCTTTCTTT
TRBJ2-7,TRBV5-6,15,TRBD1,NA,CASSLTGTGPLEQYF,TGTGCCAGCAGCTTAACCGGGACAGGCCCTTTGGAGCAGTACTTC
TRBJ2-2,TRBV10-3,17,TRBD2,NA,CAIRPTSGGANTGELFF,TGTGCCATCAGACCCACCAGCGGGGGCGCGAACACCGGGGAGCTGTTTTTT
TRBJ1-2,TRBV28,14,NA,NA,CASSLGGLGYGYTF,TGTGCCAGCAGTTTGGGCGGGCTCGGCTATGGCTACACCTTC
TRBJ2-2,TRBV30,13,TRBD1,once,CAWTAGGSGELFF,TGTGCCTGGACGGCAGGGGGCTCCGGGGAGCTGTTTTTT
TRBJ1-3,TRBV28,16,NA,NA,CASSDPLGGAGNTIYF,TGTGCCAGCAGTGACCCCCTAGGGGGAGCTGGAAACACCATATATTTT
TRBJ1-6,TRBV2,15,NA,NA,CASSLSGGANSPLHF,TGTGCCAGCAGTTTGAGCGGGGGAGCGAATTCACCCCTCCACTTT
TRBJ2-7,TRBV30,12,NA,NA,CAWSPGPYEQYF,TGTGCCTGGAGTCCAGGGCCCTACGAGCAGTACTTC
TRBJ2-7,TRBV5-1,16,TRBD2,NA,CASKMWLAGANPKQYF,TGCGCCAGCAAGATGTGGCTAGCGGGAGCTAACCCCAAGCAGTACTTC
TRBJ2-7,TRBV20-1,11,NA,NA,CSAIVNYEQYF,TGCAGTGCTATTGTTAACTACGAGCAGTACTTC
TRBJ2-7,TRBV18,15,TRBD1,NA,CASSPLGQGSYEQYF,TGTGCCAGCTCACCACTGGGACAGGGATCGTACGAGCAGTACTTC
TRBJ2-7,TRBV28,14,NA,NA,CASSFFGGLYEQYF,TGTGCCAGCAGTTTTTTCGGCGGTCTCTACGAGCAGTACTTC
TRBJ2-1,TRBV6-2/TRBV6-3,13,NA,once,CASSWIQGIEQFF,TGTGCCAGCAGTTGGATACAGGGTATTGAGCAGTTCTTC
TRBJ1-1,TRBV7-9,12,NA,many,CASSKGDTEAFF,TGTGCCAGCAGTAAAGGGGACACTGAAGCTTTCTTT
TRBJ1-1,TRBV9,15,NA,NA,CASSLRGGMNTEAFF,TGTGCCAGCAGCCTTCGCGGGGGCATGAACACTGAAGCTTTCTTT
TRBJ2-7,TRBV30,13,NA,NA,CAWSVQGWDEQYF,TGTGCCTGGAGTGTCCAGGGGTGGGACGAGCAGTACTTC
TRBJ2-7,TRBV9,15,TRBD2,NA,CASSVDLGLAYEQYF,TGTGCCAGCAGCGTAGACTTGGGACTAGCGTACGAGCAGTACTTC
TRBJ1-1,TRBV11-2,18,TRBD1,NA,CASIPDAGTVIGNTEAFF,TGTGCCAGCATCCCCGACGCCGGGACAGTAATAGGGAACACTGAAGCTTTCTTT
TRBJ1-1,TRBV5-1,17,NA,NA,CASSSGRTVILNTEAFF,TGCGCCAGCAGCTCGGGAAGGACAGTTATCTTGAACACTGAAGCTTTCTTT